The 18 T cell receptor beta chains in this list originate from one sample, sequenced in a study of T-cell memory formation after mild COVID-19. Each CDR3 protein gets one entry after TCRdb re-called the 5' RACE reads with MiXCR. The sample records around 370,000 distinct CDR3 sequences, roughly 20% being singletons. The source material was PBMCs or a T cell subset sorted from them (not recorded which). The receptors were sampled from an adult woman who had mild COVID-19 (a few samples of this study predate the infection). Cell type and time point are not known.

This clonotype was counted a few times. The chain recombines TRBV11-2 with TRBJ2-3, with a tentative D call TRBD2 (5 bases). Germline CDR1 and CDR2: SGHAT and FQNNGV. This CDR3 spans 13 amino acids. V was cut by 6 bases and J by 8 bases, with 15 bases left in between. CDR3 region: CASSIGILGTQYF. CDR3 sequence (DNA): TGTGCCAGCAGTATCGGGATTCTGGGTACGCAGTATTTT.

This clonotype was observed a handful of times. The genes are TRBV9 and TRBJ2-7; the match to TRBD1 covers 8 bases. The CDR3 has 16 residues. Germline lookup yields CDR1 SGDLS and CDR2 YYNGEE. V shed 3 bases, J shed 0 bases, and the junction held 8 bases outside the gene matches. The CDR3 reads CASSETGDPTSYEQYF. In nucleotides, the CDR3 is TGTGCCAGCAGCGAGACAGGGGATCCTACCTCCTACGAGCAGTACTTC.

This chain uses TRBV11-3 with TRBJ2-1, with TRBD2 as a possible D gene (5 bases). This CDR3 spans 13 amino acids. Trimming took off 5 bases at V and 8 bases at J, with 13 bases between the two ends. The germline V gene encodes CDR1 SGHNT and CDR2 YENEEA. This chain's CDR3 is CASSKGEIDEQFF. For the CDR3, the DNA is TGTGCCAGCAGCAAGGGAGAGATTGATGAGCAGTTCTTC. Based on the CDR3 plus reference TRBV11-3 and TRBJ2-1, the full variable domain is EAGVVQSPRYKIIEKKQPVAFWCNPISGHNTLYWYLQNLGQGPELLIRYENEEAVDDSQLPKDRFSAERLKGVDSTLKIQPAELGDSAVYLCASSKGEIDEQFFGPGTRLTVL.

The chain employs TRBV2 and TRBJ2-1; possibly TRBD1 for D (5 bases). This CDR3 region has 13 residues. V lost 1 base and J 4 bases, leaving 5 bases between the germline ends. Germline V gene lookup returns CDR1 SNHLY and CDR2 FYNNEI. The CDR3 DNA sequence: TGTGCCAGCAGTGAAGAGGGGTACAATGAGCAGTTCTTC. Translating gives CASSEEGYNEQFF.

This clonotype was observed a handful of times. V gene TRBV29-1 combines with J gene TRBJ1-3, with D uncertain. V lost 0 bases and J lost 2, with 14 bases in between. The length of the CDR3 is 16 residues. Germline CDR1 reads SQVTM; CDR2 reads ANQGSEA. DNA of the CDR3: TGCAGCGTTGAAGAAGCAACGACTGAAGCTGGAAACACCATATATTTT. Translating it yields CSVEEATTEAGNTIYF.

The rearrangement joins TRBV4-1 to TRBJ1-2; weak D call: TRBD1 (6 bases). The germline gives CDR1 MGHRA, CDR2 YSYEKL. Trimming pared 5 bases from V and 7 bases from J, leaving 20 bases between. This CDR3 comprises 15 residues. The CDR3 coding sequence is TGCGCCAGCAGCTACGCAGGGGATCCGAATGGTGGCTACACCTTC. Its protein is CASSYAGDPNGGYTF.

V usage is TRBV7-9 and J usage is TRBJ2-3, with 12 bases aligning to TRBD2. The trim removed 6 bases at V and 4 bases at J, leaving 5 bases unmatched. Germline V CDR1 and CDR2: SEHNR, FQNEAQ (reference sequence). This CDR3 spans 15 amino acids. The CDR3 bases are TGTGCCAGCAGTCAGACTAGCGGGAGTGCAGATACGCAGTATTTT. This encodes CASSQTSGSADTQYF.

The rearrangement links TRBV24-1 to TRBJ2-1, with D uncertain. CDR1 and CDR2 from the germline V gene are KGHDR and SFDVKD. The CDR3 loop spans 12 amino acids. Between the trimmed V and J ends, which lost 1 base and 8 bases, there was a span of 5 bases. CDR3 in DNA: TGTGCCACCAGTGATTTCCTAGATGAGCAGTTCTTC. It codes for CATSDFLDEQFF.

This clonotype was counted only a few times. CDR3 nucleotides: TGTGCCAGCACCCGAGCGGGAAACGAGCAGTACTTC. Translating gives CASTRAGNEQYF. This chain links TRBV3-1 with TRBJ2-7; 7 nucleotides match TRBD2. The CDR3 totals 12 residues. Trimming removed 7 bases from V and 5 bases from J; junction bases left unmatched: 5. CDR1 and CDR2 from the germline V gene are LGHDT and YNNKEL (reference sequence).

The chain combines TRBV18 with TRBJ1-1; D might be TRBD1 (5 bases). Germline CDR1 and CDR2: KGHSH and LQKENI. The CDR3 has 15 residues. V was cut by 3 bases and J by 3 bases, with 14 bases left in between. For the CDR3, the DNA is TGTGCCAGCTCACCGGGCAGGGTGGGAGACACTGAAGCTTTCTTT. This encodes CASSPGRVGDTEAFF.

The rearrangement links TRBV5-1 to TRBJ2-3; TRBD2 matches at 9 bases. V shed 3 bases and J 2 bases; nucleotides not matched to a gene: 7. Germline V gene lookup returns CDR1 SGHRS and CDR2 YFSETQ. This CDR3 has 16 amino acids. This CDR3 is CASSWGTSSYTDTQYF. The DNA of the CDR3 is TGCGCCAGCAGCTGGGGGACTAGCAGTTACACAGATACGCAGTATTTT.

The rearrangement joins TRBV20-1 to TRBJ1-1, with a possible D match to TRBD1 (5 bases). With 3 bases removed from V and 1 base from J, the gap between germline ends came to 9 bases. The length of the CDR3 is 13 residues. The germline CDR1 and CDR2 sequences are DFQATT and SNEGSKA (reference sequence). The DNA of the CDR3 is TGCAGTGCTAGGAGAAGGGGGAACACTGAAGCTTTCTTT. Amino acids: CSARRRGNTEAFF.

V and J are TRBV9 and TRBJ2-3; D unclear. The CDR3 runs 14 residues. V lost 0 bases, J lost 4 bases, and 9 bases lay in between. CDR1 is SGDLS, CDR2 YYNGEE, per germline. CDR3 coding DNA: TGTGCCAGCAGCGTAGGTCCTTCGGCAGATACGCAGTATTTT. As protein: CASSVGPSADTQYF.

This clonotype occurred a few times. This rearrangement joins TRBV12-3 or TRBV12-4 to TRBJ2-3, with 7 bases aligning to TRBD2. With 6 bases clipped from V and 3 bases from J, the junction kept 6 bases outside the gene matches. The CDR3 is 14 amino acids. The CDR3 sequence: CASSRGLGTDTQYF. For the CDR3, the DNA is TGTGCCAGCAGCCGAGGACTAGGTACAGATACGCAGTATTTT.

This clonotype has more than one count but fewer than ten. The genes are TRBV7-2 and TRBJ2-2; TRBD1 matches at 8 bases. In germline, CDR1 is SGHTA, CDR2 FQGNSA. The CDR3 runs to 16 residues. V trimming: 3 bases; J trimming: 4 bases; junction bases outside the gene matches: 7. In nucleotides, the CDR3 is TGTGCCAGCAGCTTGGGCGGACAGGGAGCCACCGGGGAGCTGTTTTTT. Its translation is CASSLGGQGATGELFF.

V usage is TRBV7-2 and J usage is TRBJ1-2; D gene unclear. Germline-derived CDR1 and CDR2 are SGHTA and FQGNSA. The CDR3 contains 15 residues. Between the trimmed V and J ends, which lost 2 bases and 6 bases, there was a span of 16 bases. This CDR3 is CASSLWHNGGHGYTF. The CDR3 DNA reads TGTGCCAGCAGCTTATGGCACAACGGAGGGCATGGCTACACCTTC.

This clonotype was observed a few times. The chain carries TRBV6-5 and TRBJ2-1; D ambiguous. This CDR3 region has 17 residues. The germline V and J ends were trimmed by 6 bases and 6 bases, with 24 bases remaining between them. Germline V gene lookup returns CDR1 MNHEY and CDR2 SVGAGI. The CDR3 nucleotides read TGTGCCAGCAGCTCCAGAGGCGACGCTTTCCCGCGCAATGAGCAGTTCTTC. It codes for CASSSRGDAFPRNEQFF.

This clonotype has a handful of counts. The V and J genes are TRBV3-1 and TRBJ2-3; possibly TRBD1 or TRBD2 for D (6 bases each). Trimming took 1 base from V and 5 from J, leaving 13 bases between them. The CDR3 consists of 15 residues. Germline CDR1 LGHDT, CDR2 YNNKEL (reference sequence). The CDR3 nucleotides are TGTGCCAGCAGCCAAGCCGGGGGCCACGGAGATACGCAGTATTTT. Its protein product is CASSQAGGHGDTQYF.